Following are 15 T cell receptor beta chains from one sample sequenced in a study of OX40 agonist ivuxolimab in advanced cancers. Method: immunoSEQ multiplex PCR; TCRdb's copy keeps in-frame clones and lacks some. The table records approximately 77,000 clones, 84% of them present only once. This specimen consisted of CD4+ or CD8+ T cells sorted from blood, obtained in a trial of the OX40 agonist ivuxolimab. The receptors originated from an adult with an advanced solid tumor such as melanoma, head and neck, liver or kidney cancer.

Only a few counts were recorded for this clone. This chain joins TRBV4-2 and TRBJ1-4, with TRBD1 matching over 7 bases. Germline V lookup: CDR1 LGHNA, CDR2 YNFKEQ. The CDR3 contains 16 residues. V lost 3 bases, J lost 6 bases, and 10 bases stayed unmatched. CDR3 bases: TGTGCCAGCAGCCACACCCCAGGGGGTTTGGATGAAAAACTGTTTTTT. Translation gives CASSHTPGGLDEKLFF.

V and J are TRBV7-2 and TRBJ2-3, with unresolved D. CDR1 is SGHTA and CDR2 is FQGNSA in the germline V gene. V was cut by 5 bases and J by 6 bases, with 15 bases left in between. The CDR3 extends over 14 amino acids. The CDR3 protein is CASSPGSLTDTQYF. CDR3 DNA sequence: TGTGCCAGCAGCCCCGGCAGCCTCACCGATACGCAGTATTTT.

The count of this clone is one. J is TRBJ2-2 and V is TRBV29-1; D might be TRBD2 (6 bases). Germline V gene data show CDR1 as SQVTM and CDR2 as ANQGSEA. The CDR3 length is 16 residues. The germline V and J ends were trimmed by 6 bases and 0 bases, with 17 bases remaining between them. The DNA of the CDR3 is TGCAGCGTAAAGCTAGGGAGGAGAACGAACACCGGGGAGCTGTTTTTT. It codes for CSVKLGRRTNTGELFF.

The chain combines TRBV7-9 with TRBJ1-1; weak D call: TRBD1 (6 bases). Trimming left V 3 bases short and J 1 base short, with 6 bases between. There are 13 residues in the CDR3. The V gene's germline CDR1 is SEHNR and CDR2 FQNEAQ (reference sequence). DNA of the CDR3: TGTGCCAGCAGCTTGGGACAGAACACTGAAGCTTTCTTT. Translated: CASSLGQNTEAFF.

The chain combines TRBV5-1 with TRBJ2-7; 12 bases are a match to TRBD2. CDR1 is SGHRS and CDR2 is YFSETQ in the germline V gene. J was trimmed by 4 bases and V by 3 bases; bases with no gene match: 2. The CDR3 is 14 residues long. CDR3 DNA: TGCGCCAGCAGCTCGACTAGCGGGAGTTACGAGCAGTACTTC. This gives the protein CASSSTSGSYEQYF.

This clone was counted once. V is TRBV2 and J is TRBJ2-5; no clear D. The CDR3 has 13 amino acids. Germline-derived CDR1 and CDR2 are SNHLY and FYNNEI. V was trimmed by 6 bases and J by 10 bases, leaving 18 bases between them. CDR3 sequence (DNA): TGTGCCAGCAGGGGCCTAGTCGGCCCGAGCCAGTACTTC. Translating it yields CASRGLVGPSQYF. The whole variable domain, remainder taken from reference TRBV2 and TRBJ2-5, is EPEVTQTPSHQVTQMGQEVILRCVPISNHLYFYWYRQILGQKVEFLVSFYNNEISEKSEIFDDQFSVERPDGSNFTLKIRSTKLEDSAMYFCASRGLVGPSQYFGPGTRLLVL.

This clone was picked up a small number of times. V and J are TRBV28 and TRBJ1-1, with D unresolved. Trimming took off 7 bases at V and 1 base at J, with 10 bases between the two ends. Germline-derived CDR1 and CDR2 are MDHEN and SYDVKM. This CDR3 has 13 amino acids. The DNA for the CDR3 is TGTGCCAGCATTAACGGACCGAACACTGAAGCTTTCTTT. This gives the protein CASINGPNTEAFF.

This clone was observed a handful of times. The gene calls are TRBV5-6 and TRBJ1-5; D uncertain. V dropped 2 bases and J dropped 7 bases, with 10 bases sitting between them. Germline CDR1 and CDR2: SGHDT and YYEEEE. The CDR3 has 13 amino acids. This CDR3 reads CASSFLGEQPQHF. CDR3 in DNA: TGTGCCAGCAGCTTTCTGGGAGAGCAGCCCCAGCATTTT. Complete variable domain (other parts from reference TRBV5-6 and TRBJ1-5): DAGVTQSPTHLIKTRGQQVTLRCSPKSGHDTVSWYQQALGQGPQFIFQYYEEEERQRGNFPDRFSGHQFPNYSSELNVNALLLGDSALYLCASSFLGEQPQHFGDGTRLSIL.

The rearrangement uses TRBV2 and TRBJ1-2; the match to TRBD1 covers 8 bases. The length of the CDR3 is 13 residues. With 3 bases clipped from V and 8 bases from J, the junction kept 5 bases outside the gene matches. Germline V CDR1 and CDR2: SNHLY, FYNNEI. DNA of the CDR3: TGTGCCAGCAGTGAGGGCAGGGGGCAAGGCTACACCTTC. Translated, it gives CASSEGRGQGYTF.

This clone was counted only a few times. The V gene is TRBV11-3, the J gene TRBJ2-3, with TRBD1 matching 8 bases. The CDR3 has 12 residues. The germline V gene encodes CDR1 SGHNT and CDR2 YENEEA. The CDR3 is CASDRGTDTQYF. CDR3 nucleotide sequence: TGTGCGTCGGACAGGGGCACAGATACGCAGTATTTT.

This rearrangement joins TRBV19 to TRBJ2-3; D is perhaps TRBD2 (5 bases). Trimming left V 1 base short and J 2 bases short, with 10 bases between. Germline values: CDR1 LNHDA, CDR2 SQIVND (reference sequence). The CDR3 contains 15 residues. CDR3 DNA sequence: TGTGCCAGTAGTATAGCCAAGCGGTTCACAGATACGCAGTATTTT. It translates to CASSIAKRFTDTQYF. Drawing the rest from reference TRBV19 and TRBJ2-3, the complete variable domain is DGGITQSPKYLFRKEGQNVTLSCEQNLNHDAMYWYRQDPGQGLRLIYYSQIVNDFQKGDIAEGYSVSREKKESFPLTVTSAQKNPTAFYLCASSIAKRFTDTQYFGPGTRLTVL.

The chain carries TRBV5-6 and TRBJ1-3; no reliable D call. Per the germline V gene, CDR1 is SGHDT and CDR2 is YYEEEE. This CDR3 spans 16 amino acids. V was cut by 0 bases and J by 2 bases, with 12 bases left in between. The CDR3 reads CASSLGPDGAGNTIYF. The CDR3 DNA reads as TGTGCCAGCAGCTTGGGCCCGGACGGAGCTGGAAACACCATATATTTT.

The CDR3 protein is CSVGGYSNQPQHF. Here the CDR3 DNA reads TGCAGCGTTGGGGGATATAGCAATCAGCCCCAGCATTTT. The chain links TRBV29-1 to TRBJ1-5; no reliable D call. This CDR3 has 13 amino acids. V was trimmed by 4 bases and J by 0 bases, leaving 7 bases between them. Looked up from germline, CDR1 is SQVTM and CDR2 is ANQGSEA.

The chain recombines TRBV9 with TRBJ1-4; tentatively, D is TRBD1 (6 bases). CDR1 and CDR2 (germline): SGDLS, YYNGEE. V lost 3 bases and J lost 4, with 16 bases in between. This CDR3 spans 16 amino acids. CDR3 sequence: CASSEPTGTHNEKLFF. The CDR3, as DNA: TGTGCCAGCAGCGAACCGACCGGGACACATAATGAAAAACTGTTTTTT.

The DNA of the CDR3 is TGTGCCAGCAGCCTACAGGACAGAAACACCGGGGAGCTGTTTTTT. Protein product: CASSLQDRNTGELFF. V usage is TRBV7-8 and J usage is TRBJ2-2; a possible D gene is TRBD1 (6 bases). Germline-derived CDR1 and CDR2 are SGHVS and FQNEAQ. The CDR3 loop spans 15 amino acids. Trimming took off 5 bases at V and 2 bases at J, with 12 bases between the two ends.